These 9 T cell receptor beta chains originate from one sample sequenced in a study of T cell clonality in common variable immunodeficiency. The method was immunoSEQ multiplex PCR; TCRdb's version includes in-frame clones alone and lacks a portion of them. Recorded here are roughly 43,000 clones, none singletons. Sequenced input: peripheral blood mononuclear cells. These receptors were taken from a person aged 18 to 70 in good health.

This clone was observed many times. Read sequence stops 3 residues before the CDR3 end, and the germline J gene provides the missing end. This rearrangement joins TRBV9 to TRBJ2-7; maybe TRBD2 (5 bases). Germline V gene sequence: CDR1 SGDLS, CDR2 YYNGEE. The CDR3 runs 14 residues. V was trimmed by 4 bases and J by 2 bases, leaving 13 bases between them. The CDR3 region is CASSLTTSPYEQYF. The sequenced part of the CDR3 DNA is TGTGCCAGCAGCTTGACTACATCCCCCTACGAG. The full variable domain, rest sourced from reference TRBV9 and TRBJ2-7, is DSGVTQTPKHLITATGQRVTLRCSPRSGDLSVYWYQQSLDQGLQFLIQYYNGEERAKGNILERFSAQQFPDLHSELNLSSLELGDSALYFCASSLTTSPYEQYFGPGTRLTVT.

This clone was seen at least ten times. The CDR3 end falls 3 residues outside the read, so it is completed with the germline J gene. The chain couples TRBV4-1 to TRBJ2-3, with a weak D call TRBD1 (5 bases). The CDR3 runs 14 residues. Germline CDR1 MGHRA, CDR2 YSYEKL. The ends were cut back, 4 bases at V and 5 bases at J, with 13 bases in the middle. CDR3 sequence: CASSLAGFLDTQYF. CDR3 bases read: TGCGCCAGCAGCCTTGCAGGGTTCTTAGATACG.

The CDR3 DNA, read in part, is TGTGCCACAAAAACTACGGAAAACTATGGC. It codes for CATKTTENYG. The entire CDR3 protein reads CATKTTENYGAFF. The V and J genes are TRBV19 and TRBJ1-1; D gene uncertain. The observed sequence ends 3 residues before the CDR3 terminus, with the missing tail filled in from the germline J gene. The CDR3 contains 13 residues. Germline V gene data show CDR1 as LNHDA and CDR2 as SQIVND (reference sequence).

This clone occurred many times. The CDR3 end lies 3 residues beyond the end of the read and is filled in from the germline J gene. The chain recombines TRBV20-1 with TRBJ1-5; the D gene is possibly TRBD1 (6 bases). V was trimmed by 0 bases and J by 3 bases, leaving 12 bases between them. This CDR3 is 15 amino acids long. Per the germline V gene, CDR1 is DFQATT and CDR2 is SNEGSKA (reference sequence). CDR3 loop: CSARDLGGDNQPQHF. CDR3 DNA (partial): TGCAGTGCTAGAGATCTAGGGGGGGACAATCAGCCC.

In its sample, this clone was seen many times. The read halts 3 residues ahead of the CDR3 end, with the missing end drawn from the germline J gene. J is TRBJ1-1 and V is TRBV7-3, with D possibly being TRBD1 (6 bases). Germline CDR1 reads SGHTA; CDR2 reads FQGTGA. The V end lost 2 bases, the J end lost 3 bases, and 13 bases lay between the germline ends. CDR3 size: 15 residues. Partial CDR3 DNA: TGTGCCAGCAGCTTACAGGGGAGCACGTACACTGAA. Protein: CASSLQGSTYTE. The whole CDR3 sequence reads CASSLQGSTYTEAFF.

This clone has at least ten counts. The CDR3 goes on 3 residues after the read ends, and that part is filled in from the germline J gene. The chain uses TRBV20-1 and TRBJ1-1; 8 positions agree with TRBD1. There are 14 residues in the CDR3. CDR1 and CDR2 from the germline V gene are DFQATT and SNEGSKA (reference sequence). Germline trimming cut 3 bases from V and 2 bases from J; bases unmatched to any gene: 5. CDR3 bases read: TGCAGTGCTAGGTCCAGGGGGCGTAACACTGAA. This translates into CSARSRGRNTE. The entire CDR3 protein reads CSARSRGRNTEAFF.

This clone was detected many times. The CDR3 end lies 3 residues beyond the end of the read and is filled in from the germline J gene. This chain links TRBV10-3 with TRBJ1-2; D might be TRBD1 (6 bases). V was trimmed by 0 bases and J by 2 bases, leaving 16 bases between them. This CDR3 spans 17 amino acids. The V gene's germline CDR1 is ENHRY and CDR2 SYGVKD. The CDR3: CAISESPPSTGNYGYTF. The CDR3 bases that were read are TGTGCCATCAGTGAGTCCCCTCCATCGACAGGAAACTATGGC.

This clone was observed at least ten times. CDR3 sequence: CASSELQGANSPLHF. The covered CDR3 bases are TGTGCCAGCAGTGAATTACAGGGGGCTAATTCACCC. The genes are TRBV6-1 and TRBJ1-6; 9 nucleotides align to TRBD1. Coverage ceases 3 residues before the CDR3 finishes, and the germline J gene fills in the end. Germline trimming cut 2 bases from V and 6 bases from J; bases unmatched to any gene: 2. CDR3 length: 15 amino acids. The germline V gene encodes CDR1 MNHNS and CDR2 SASEGT.

This clone was detected ten times or more. The read comes to an end 3 residues before the CDR3 does, leaving the germline J gene to fill in the end. The chain has TRBV5-4 and TRBJ2-7; maybe TRBD1 (6 bases). Trimming took off 4 bases at V and 0 bases at J, with 14 bases between the two ends. Germline lookup yields CDR1 SGHNT and CDR2 YYREEE (reference sequence). The CDR3 spans 15 residues. CDR3 DNA (partial): TGTGCCAGCAGCCCGTTGGGGGCCAGCTCCTACGAG. This gives the protein CASSPLGASSYE. The CDR3 reads in full as CASSPLGASSYEQYF.